The source of this TCR beta chain is a study of T cell changes during pregnancy in multiple sclerosis. Generated by immunoSEQ multiplex PCR, the TCRdb table keeps only in-frame clones and is missing some. The data hold approximately 31,000 clones, with roughly 91% observed a single time. The trim removed 0 bases at V and 5 bases at J, leaving 4 bases unmatched. The CDR3 is 15 amino acids. Germline lookup yields CDR1 SGHRS and CDR2 YFSETQ. The rearrangement joins TRBV5-1 to TRBJ2-2; 7 bases are shared with TRBD2. The receptor's source is a female donor with multiple sclerosis, enrolled in a pregnancy study. The sequencing here drew on CD4+ T cells from peripheral blood mononuclear cells, taken in the second trimester of pregnancy. CDR3 bases: TGCGCCAGCAGCTTGGTTGGCGGGAGAACCGGGGAGCTGTTTTTT. Encoded protein: CASSLVGGRTGELFF.